Listed here are 3 T cell receptor beta chains from one sample, sequenced in a study of long-term antiretroviral therapy in people with HIV (dated by TCRdb to between 2021 and 2024). The immunoSEQ hsTCRB v3.0 assay was used at survey level resolution to sequence the TRB variable region. This immuneACCESS table, as held by TCRdb, lists in-frame sequences with V and J called but not all clones. Of the missing ones, under half trace to an unresolved V gene in checked studies; the others have no known cause. The sample profile shows tens of thousands of clones; approximately 83% of them were found once. 8.8% of the sample is taken by the ten largest. Here the sequenced sample was unsorted PBMCs, taken 1.2 years after starting antiretroviral therapy. These receptors originate from a woman in her 40s with HIV.

The rearrangement links TRBV6-1 to TRBJ2-7; 9 bases are a match to TRBD2. This CDR3 is built from 15 residues. The V gene's germline CDR1 is MNHNS and CDR2 SASEGT. The trim removed 4 bases at V and 3 bases at J, leaving 7 bases unmatched. In DNA, the CDR3 is TGTGCCAGCAGTGTCGTGAGCGGGAGGTACTACGAGCAGTACTTC. Protein product: CASSVVSGRYYEQYF.

The chain combines TRBV18 with TRBJ1-6; D is uncertain. Trimming removed 3 bases at V and 7 bases at J, with 16 bases between. CDR1 is KGHSH, CDR2 LQKENI, per germline. This CDR3 spans 16 amino acids. CDR3 protein: CASSPPSLGRNSPLHF. CDR3 DNA sequence: TGTGCCAGCTCACCCCCTAGCTTGGGGAGAAATTCACCCCTCCACTTT.

This clone showed up just a few times. This chain links TRBV7-2 with TRBJ2-7, with 7 bases identical to TRBD1. Losses at the gene ends were 5 bases for V and 7 bases for J; bases not matched to a gene: 14. CDR3 size: 15 residues. Germline V gene data show CDR1 as SGHTA and CDR2 as FQGNSA. This CDR3 reads CASSPLGQLNGEQYF. The CDR3 DNA sequence: TGTGCCAGCAGCCCCCTGGGACAGCTGAATGGAGAGCAGTACTTC.